The rows below give T cell receptor beta chains drawn from one sample of a study of blood T cells in healthy people across ages. TCRdb processed the 5' RACE reads anew with MiXCR; each CDR3 protein has one entry. This table holds nearly 1 million distinct CDR3 sequences, roughly half found once. The sequenced sample consisted of blood. The receptor source for this set is a woman aged 60 to 75 in good health. Both conserved end residues are part of each CDR3. The D gene is left open where the match is weak. Clone sizes are given selectively: once, few, many, or a class where the clone is expanded.

v_gene	d_gene	j_gene	abundance	CDR3aa	CDR3nt
TRBV6-6	.	TRBJ1-1	few	CASSYAQIEGNTEAFF	TGTGCCAGCAGTTACGCGCAGATAGAGGGGAACACTGAAGCTTTCTTT
TRBV20-1	TRBD2	TRBJ2-7	.	CSAIAGDGYEQYF	TGCAGTGCTATAGCGGGAGATGGGTACGAGCAGTACTTC
TRBV12-3/TRBV12-4	TRBD2	TRBJ2-3	.	CASRTSGDTQYF	TGTGCCAGCAGGACTAGCGGGGATACGCAGTATTTT
TRBV12-3/TRBV12-4	TRBD2	TRBJ2-7	few	CASSLAGARYEQYF	TGTGCCAGCAGCCTAGCGGGAGCACGCTACGAGCAGTACTTC
TRBV25-1	TRBD1	TRBJ2-2	.	CASSEGGTGKLFF	TGTGCCAGCAGTGAAGGGGGGACAGGGAAGCTGTTTTTT
TRBV29-1	.	TRBJ2-7	few	CSVEDTSLFGIDEQYF	TGCAGCGTTGAAGATACCTCCCTCTTCGGGATCGACGAGCAGTACTTC
TRBV4-1	TRBD2	TRBJ2-7	few	CASSQVGLAGGWEQYF	TGCGCCAGCAGCCAAGTAGGCCTAGCGGGAGGTTGGGAGCAGTACTTC
TRBV21-1	.	TRBJ2-5	.	CASSRGPWTARKETQYF	TGTGCCAGCAGCAGAGGGCCCTGGACAGCTAGAAAAGAGACCCAGTACTTC
TRBV14	.	TRBJ1-6	many	CASSQEGPTGWASPLHF	TGTGCCAGCAGCCAAGAAGGGCCGACAGGATGGGCTTCACCCCTCCACTTT
TRBV12-3/TRBV12-4	.	TRBJ2-1	.	CASSGLSGYNNEQFF	TGTGCCAGCAGTGGCCTGTCGGGCTATAACAATGAGCAGTTCTTC
TRBV2	.	TRBJ1-5	.	CASSDTQGSNQPQHF	TGTGCCAGCAGCGACACACAGGGAAGCAATCAGCCCCAGCATTTT
TRBV12-3/TRBV12-4	TRBD2	TRBJ2-4	.	CVSSLRGVNIQYF	TGTGTCAGCAGTCTTCGGGGGGTAAACATTCAGTACTTC
TRBV16	.	TRBJ2-3	.	CASSQSFGAGTDTQYF	.
TRBV10-3	.	TRBJ2-3	.	CAISGGQSTDTQYF	TGTGCCATCAGTGGTGGGCAGAGCACAGATACGCAGTATTTT
TRBV20-1	.	TRBJ2-7	.	CSAPRSSSYNEQYF	TGCAGTGCTCCCCGCTCCAGCTCCTACAATGAGCAGTACTTC
TRBV4-3	TRBD1	TRBJ1-2	.	CASSPRTGGTYGYTF	TGCGCCAGCAGCCCACGGACAGGGGGCACCTATGGCTACACCTTC
TRBV20-1	TRBD1	TRBJ2-1	few	CSAAKTGGIYNEQFF	TGCAGTGCCGCCAAGACAGGGGGGATTTACAATGAGCAGTTCTTC
TRBV25-1	.	TRBJ1-2	few	CASSDGGWSYGYTF	TGTGCCAGCAGTGATGGGGGCTGGAGCTATGGCTACACCTTC
TRBV20-1	.	TRBJ1-5	.	CSAKLGGWDQPQHF	TGCAGTGCAAAACTCGGGGGATGGGATCAGCCCCAGCATTTT
TRBV9	.	TRBJ2-2	.	CASSGARTFTGELFF	TGTGCCAGCAGTGGTGCCAGGACCTTCACCGGGGAGCTGTTTTTT
TRBV5-1	.	TRBJ2-5	few	CASSFGLQETQYF	TGCGCCAGCAGCTTTGGGCTACAAGAGACCCAGTACTTC
TRBV2	TRBD1	TRBJ1-2	once	CASHGATGSYGYTF	TGTGCCAGCCATGGGGCGACAGGGAGCTATGGCTACACCTTC
TRBV2	TRBD1	TRBJ2-7	.	CASSRRTGVSYEQYF	TGTGCCAGCAGTCGTCGGACAGGCGTTTCCTACGAGCAGTACTTC
TRBV6-4	TRBD1	TRBJ2-2	.	CASSEWDRGWTGELFF	TGTGCCAGCAGTGAATGGGACAGGGGATGGACCGGGGAGCTGTTTTTT
TRBV6-1	TRBD1	TRBJ2-5	few	CASTRLPSGTGRETQYF	TGTGCCAGCACCCGATTGCCTTCCGGGACAGGGCGAGAGACCCAGTACTTC
TRBV2	.	TRBJ1-1	.	CASSEQGLAFF	TGTGCCAGCAGCGAACAGGGATTAGCTTTCTTT
TRBV5-1	.	TRBJ2-7	.	CASSSNNGPYEQYF	TGCGCCAGCAGCTCTAACAACGGCCCCTACGAGCAGTACTTC
TRBV5-1	.	TRBJ2-3	few	CASSLVGEQDTQYF	TGCGCCAGCAGCTTGGTAGGAGAGCAAGATACGCAGTATTTT
TRBV3-1	.	TRBJ2-5	few	CASSPNHEVRAEETQYF	TGTGCCAGCAGCCCTAACCATGAGGTGAGGGCCGAAGAGACCCAGTACTTC
TRBV12-3/TRBV12-4	TRBD1	TRBJ2-3	few	CASSGTGSSTDTQYF	TGTGCCAGCTCCGGGACAGGGAGTAGCACAGATACGCAGTATTTT
TRBV2	.	TRBJ2-2	.	CASAPGTGIFTGELFF	TGTGCCAGCGCCCCCGGGACGGGCATATTCACCGGGGAGCTGTTTTTT
TRBV29-1	.	TRBJ2-7	.	CSGGGGGSAYNEQYF	TGCAGCGGTGGGGGTGGGGGGTCGGCCTACAATGAGCAGTACTTC
TRBV29-1	TRBD1	TRBJ2-3	few	CSVRQGAPTDTQYF	TGCAGCGTAAGACAGGGGGCCCCCACAGATACGCAGTATTTT
TRBV20-1	TRBD2	TRBJ2-3	.	CSARVRLAGHRDTQYF	TGCAGTGCTAGAGTAAGGCTAGCGGGGCACCGGGATACGCAGTATTTT
TRBV5-1	TRBD2	TRBJ2-1	.	CASRENKGTNEGEQFF	TGCGCCAGCAGGGAAAATAAAGGGACTAACGAAGGTGAGCAGTTCTTC